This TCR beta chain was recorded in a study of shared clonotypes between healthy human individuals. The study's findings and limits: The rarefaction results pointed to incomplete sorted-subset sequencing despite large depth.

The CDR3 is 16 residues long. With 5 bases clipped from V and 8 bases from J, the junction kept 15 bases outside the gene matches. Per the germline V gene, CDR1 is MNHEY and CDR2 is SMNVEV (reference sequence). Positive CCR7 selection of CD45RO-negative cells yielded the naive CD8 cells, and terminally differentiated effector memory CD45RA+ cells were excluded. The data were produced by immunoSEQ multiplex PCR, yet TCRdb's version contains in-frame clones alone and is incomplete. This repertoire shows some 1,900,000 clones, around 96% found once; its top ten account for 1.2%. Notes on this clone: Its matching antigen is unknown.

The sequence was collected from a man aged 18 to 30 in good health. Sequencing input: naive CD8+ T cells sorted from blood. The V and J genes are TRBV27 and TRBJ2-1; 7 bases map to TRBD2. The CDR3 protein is CASSTGLTLLSDEQFF. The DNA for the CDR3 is TGTGCCAGCAGTACGGGACTAACTCTTTTGAGCGATGAGCAGTTCTTC.